These 28 T cell receptor beta chains were sequenced from one sample in a study of T cells in Graves' hyperthyroidism and ophthalmopathy. What was amplified from RNA transcripts were TCR beta CDR3 regions. Carried out on the TCR CDR3, a first-round RT-PCR used the HTBI primer set. TCRdb used MiXCR to reprocess the multiplex PCR reads, holding one entry per CDR3 protein. The sample has around 360,000 distinct CDR3 sequences, 12% to 15% seen once. Sequenced input: blood. All receptors come from a woman in her sixties or seventies with Graves' ophthalmopathy.

There are many counts of this clonotype. The CDR3 protein is CASSSASGRIGNEQFF. Written as DNA, the CDR3 is TGTGCCAGCAGCTCCGCTAGCGGGAGGATTGGCAATGAGCAGTTCTTC. This sequence joins TRBV11-2 and TRBJ2-1, with TRBD2 matching over 11 bases. V was clipped by 4 bases and J by 6 bases; unmatched bases: 8. The germline V gene has CDR1 SGHAT and CDR2 FQNNGV. This CDR3 region has 16 residues.

This clonotype was counted ten times or more. The chain employs TRBV20-1 and TRBJ2-1, with TRBD2 matching over 8 bases. This CDR3 has 17 amino acids. Germline CDR1 reads DFQATT; CDR2 reads SNEGSKA (reference sequence). Trimming took 0 bases from V and 6 from J; bases not matched to a gene: 13. In DNA form, the CDR3 reads TGCAGTGCTAGAGATGCCGGCGGGAGGATCGTAGGCAATGAGCAGTTCTTC. Its protein is CSARDAGGRIVGNEQFF.

This clonotype has ten or more counts. The V gene is TRBV6-6, the J gene TRBJ2-1; 11 nucleotides align to TRBD2. V dropped 2 bases and J dropped 4; count of bases not matched to a gene: 10. The CDR3 runs 18 residues. The germline CDR1 and CDR2 sequences are MNHNY and SVGAGI (reference sequence). CDR3 DNA: TGTGCCAGCAGTTACACTGGACTAGCGGGCCCACTTTACAATGAGCAGTTCTTC. Protein product: CASSYTGLAGPLYNEQFF.

The chain has TRBV6-1 and TRBJ2-2; D is perhaps TRBD2 (5 bases). Trimming took off 8 bases at V and 0 bases at J, with 10 bases between the two ends. The CDR3 length is 14 residues. Germline CDR1 MNHNS, CDR2 SASEGT. The CDR3, as DNA: TGTGCCAGCGCCGGGATTTCGAACACCGGGGAGCTGTTTTTT. This sequence encodes CASAGISNTGELFF.

There are many counts of this clonotype. The chain joins TRBV7-9 to TRBJ2-1; TRBD2 aligns across 10 bases. Germline lookup yields CDR1 SEHNR and CDR2 FQNEAQ (reference sequence). The V segment lost 10 bases and the J segment 2 bases; nucleotides outside the gene matches: 26. The CDR3 is made up of 21 amino acids. The CDR3 DNA sequence: TGTGCCACCCATCACGCCCCCCCGACAGCGGGAGGGCCTCGACCCTACAATGAGCAGTTCTTC. Its protein product is CATHHAPPTAGGPRPYNEQFF.

This clonotype was recorded a few times. The rearrangement joins TRBV5-1 to TRBJ1-4, with D possibly matching TRBD1 (6 bases). Germline V CDR1 and CDR2: SGHRS, YFSETQ. V was trimmed by 1 base and J by 5 bases, leaving 15 bases between them. The CDR3 has 16 residues. CDR3 loop: CASSLISTGSNEKLFF. In nucleotides, the CDR3 is TGCGCCAGCAGCTTGATATCGACAGGAAGCAATGAAAAACTGTTTTTT.

This sequence joins TRBV27 and TRBJ1-5; TRBD1 aligns across 8 bases. Per the germline V gene, CDR1 is MNHEY and CDR2 is SMNVEV (reference sequence). This CDR3 region has 14 residues. J gave up 7 bases and V 2 bases, and 4 bases lay outside the gene matches. As DNA, the CDR3 is TGTGCCAGCAGTTTACAGGGGGCAGGGCAGCCCCAGCATTTT. Translation: CASSLQGAGQPQHF.

This clonotype has a count of ten or more. The chain employs TRBV5-1 and TRBJ2-4; perhaps TRBD2 as D (6 bases). CDR3 length: 15 amino acids. Trimming shortened V by 2 bases and J by 8 bases, and 17 bases separated the two germline ends. In germline, CDR1 is SGHRS, CDR2 YFSETQ. CDR3 nucleotides: TGCGCCAGCAGCTTAGCGGGCGCTCCCAGGGACATTCAGTACTTC. This codes for CASSLAGAPRDIQYF.

There are many counts of this clonotype. This chain links TRBV10-3 with TRBJ2-1; 8 bases agree with TRBD2. J was trimmed by 4 bases and V by 6 bases; bases with no gene match: 5. CDR1 and CDR2 (germline): ENHRY, SYGVKD. The CDR3 consists of 14 residues. The CDR3: CAIRASGQYNEQFF. The CDR3 DNA follows: TGTGCCATCAGGGCTAGCGGGCAGTACAATGAGCAGTTCTTC.

This clonotype was counted at least ten times. The V call is TRBV6-2 or TRBV6-3, the J call TRBJ2-7; possible D gene TRBD2, 7 bases. CDR3 length: 14 amino acids. The V and J ends lost 0 bases and 6 bases respectively, with 12 bases between them. CDR1 and CDR2 (germline): MNHEY, SVGEGT. CDR3 DNA: TGTGCCAGCAGTTACTCGCGCGGGGGCAGCGAGCAGTACTTC. Residues: CASSYSRGGSEQYF.

The chain recombines TRBV5-1 with TRBJ2-7; D is ambiguous. This CDR3 is 14 amino acids long. Germline V lookup: CDR1 SGHRS, CDR2 YFSETQ. V shed 4 bases and J shed 6 bases, with 17 bases lying between them. Here the CDR3 DNA reads TGCGCCAGCAGCAAGGACGGCCCAAGGGCCGAGCAGTACTTC. It yields the protein CASSKDGPRAEQYF. Drawing the rest from reference TRBV5-1 and TRBJ2-7, the complete variable domain is KAGVTQTPRYLIKTRGQQVTLSCSPISGHRSVSWYQQTPGQGLQFLFEYFSETQRNKGNFPGRFSGRQFSNSRSEMNVSTLELGDSALYLCASSKDGPRAEQYFGPGTRLTVT.

The table lists this clonotype with many counts. The chain employs TRBV27 and TRBJ2-6; 11 nucleotides match TRBD1. CDR1 MNHEY and CDR2 SMNVEV come from the germline V gene (reference sequence). CDR3 length: 17 residues. V shed 5 bases, J shed 2 bases, and the junction held 5 bases outside the gene matches. The CDR3 DNA is TGTGCCAGCAGTCCCTGGACAGGGGGCCCTGGGGCCAACGTCCTGACTTTC. Translating it yields CASSPWTGGPGANVLTF.

This clonotype turned up a few times. This chain links TRBV9 with TRBJ2-3; D possibly corresponds to TRBD2 (6 bases). V lost 4 bases, J lost 0 bases, and 18 bases lay in between. CDR3 length equals 17 residues. The germline CDR1 and CDR2 sequences are SGDLS and YYNGEE. The CDR3 region has the DNA TGTGCCAGCAGCACCAGCCTAGCGCCAACTAGCACAGATACGCAGTATTTT. Its translation: CASSTSLAPTSTDTQYF.

This clonotype was seen ten or more times. This chain links TRBV7-2 with TRBJ2-7; no reliable D call. From germline, CDR1 is SGHTA and CDR2 FQGNSA. V gave up 0 bases and J gave up 1 base, with 10 bases separating them. The length of the CDR3 is 15 residues. The CDR3, as DNA: TGTGCCAGCAGCTTAGCGCCGGGCGTATCCTACGAGCAGTACTTC. It translates to CASSLAPGVSYEQYF.

This clonotype occurred a few times. The chain links TRBV5-4 to TRBJ2-1; D perhaps matches TRBD2 (6 bases). Per the germline V gene, CDR1 is SGHNT and CDR2 is YYREEE (reference sequence). This CDR3 has 14 residues. Trimming took 2 bases from V and 5 from J, leaving 11 bases between them. DNA of the CDR3: TGTGCCAGCAGCTTATTCGGGGGAAACAATGAGCAGTTCTTC. This translates into CASSLFGGNNEQFF.

The chain joins TRBV5-1 to TRBJ2-5, with D perhaps matching TRBD1 (7 bases). The CDR3 totals 15 residues. The germline V and J ends were trimmed by 4 bases and 5 bases, with 18 bases remaining between them. Germline V lookup: CDR1 SGHRS, CDR2 YFSETQ. The CDR3 loop reads CASSPFLQGRETQYF. CDR3 nucleotides: TGCGCCAGCAGCCCCTTCTTACAGGGGAGGGAGACCCAGTACTTC. The variable domain in full, completed from reference TRBV5-1 and TRBJ2-5, reads KAGVTQTPRYLIKTRGQQVTLSCSPISGHRSVSWYQQTPGQGLQFLFEYFSETQRNKGNFPGRFSGRQFSNSRSEMNVSTLELGDSALYLCASSPFLQGRETQYFGPGTRLLVL.

This clonotype was recorded at least ten times. This chain links TRBV20-1 with TRBJ2-7; 10 bases are a match to TRBD1. The CDR3 has 13 residues. Germline V CDR1 and CDR2: DFQATT, SNEGSKA (reference sequence). Trimming at V came to 7 bases and at J to 1 base, leaving 4 bases not matched to a gene. This CDR3 reads CSVGTGDSYEQYF. The CDR3 bases are TGCAGTGTCGGGACAGGGGATTCCTACGAGCAGTACTTC.

This rearrangement joins TRBV6-1 to TRBJ1-6; tentative D call: TRBD1 (6 bases). This CDR3 has 17 amino acids. Per germline, CDR1 MNHNS and CDR2 SASEGT. The V end was cut by 4 bases, the J end by 3 bases, with 16 bases between. Here the CDR3 DNA reads TGTGCCAGCAGTGGAAGGACAGATCCCGTCTATAATTCACCCCTCCACTTT. Protein: CASSGRTDPVYNSPLHF.

V and J are TRBV7-8 and TRBJ2-5; 8 bases agree with TRBD2. The CDR3 runs to 15 residues. Germline assignment: CDR1 SGHVS and CDR2 FQNEAQ. Germline trimming cut 5 bases from V and 4 bases from J; bases unmatched to any gene: 9. In DNA form, the CDR3 reads TGTGCCAGCAGCGAGCCGGGGGGGCGCGCAGAGACCCAGTACTTC. This translates into CASSEPGGRAETQYF. Using reference TRBV7-8 and TRBJ2-5 for the parts outside the CDR3, the full variable domain is GAGVSQSPRYKVAKRGQDVALRCDPISGHVSLFWYQQALGQGPEFLTYFQNEAQLDKSGLPSDRFFAERPEGSVSTLKIQRTQQEDSAVYLCASSEPGGRAETQYFGPGTRLLVL.

At least ten counts were recorded for this clonotype. The chain combines TRBV11-3 with TRBJ1-5; D is unclear. The ends were cut back, 0 bases at V and 2 bases at J, with 5 bases in the middle. Germline lookup yields CDR1 SGHNT and CDR2 YENEEA. This CDR3 has 14 residues. CDR3 region: CASSLDRRNQPQHF. DNA of the CDR3: TGTGCCAGCAGCTTAGACCGCCGCAATCAGCCCCAGCATTTT.

This clonotype showed up just a few times. This chain links TRBV9 with TRBJ2-5; 7 bases align to TRBD2. Germline V gene data show CDR1 as SGDLS and CDR2 as YYNGEE. J lost 5 bases, V lost 3 bases, and 10 bases had no gene match. The CDR3 totals 15 residues. The CDR3 nucleotides read TGTGCCAGCAGCGGACCATGGGGGGGGGGGGAGACCCAGTACTTC. Residues: CASSGPWGGGETQYF.

This clonotype has a count of ten or more. The V and J genes are TRBV20-1 and TRBJ2-3; 11 bases agree with TRBD2. The CDR3 consists of 14 residues. Germline trimming cut 6 bases from V and 0 bases from J; bases unmatched to any gene: 2. Germline CDR1 reads DFQATT; CDR2 reads SNEGSKA (reference sequence). CDR3 sequence reads: CSALAGGSTDTQYF. The DNA for the CDR3 is TGCAGTGCCCTAGCGGGAGGCAGCACAGATACGCAGTATTTT.

This clonotype was found many times. V is TRBV28 and J is TRBJ2-7; 9 bases fit TRBD1. The V gene's germline CDR1 is MDHEN and CDR2 SYDVKM. This CDR3 contains 14 residues. The V segment lost 7 bases and the J segment 2 bases; nucleotides outside the gene matches: 6. The CDR3 nucleotides are TGTGCCAGCATCTCTCGGGACAGGGCCTACGAGCAGTACTTC. It encodes CASISRDRAYEQYF. Filled out from reference TRBV28 and TRBJ2-7, the complete variable domain reads DVKVTQSSRYLVKRTGEKVFLECVQDMDHENMFWYRQDPGLGLRLIYFSYDVKMKEKGDIPEGYSVSREKKERFSLILESASTNQTSMYLCASISRDRAYEQYFGPGTRLTVT.

This clonotype was counted ten times or more. The rearrangement uses TRBV2 and TRBJ2-7; a possible D gene is TRBD2 (5 bases). V lost 3 bases to trimming and J lost 0 bases, with 27 bases between them. Germline CDR1 is SNHLY and CDR2 is FYNNEI. The CDR3 is 20 residues long. The CDR3 is CASSDTLGQRDLPSSYEQYF. The CDR3 nucleotides read TGTGCCAGCAGTGATACCCTCGGCCAACGGGATCTCCCGAGCTCCTACGAGCAGTACTTC.

Many counts were recorded for this clonotype. The genes are TRBV11-3 and TRBJ1-1; D possibly corresponds to TRBD1 (5 bases). Germline loops: CDR1 SGHNT, CDR2 YENEEA. The CDR3 runs to 14 residues. The V end lost 5 bases, the J end lost 1 base, and 11 bases lay between the germline ends. The CDR3 DNA sequence: TGTGCCAGCAGCCGGGGCCCCGCGAACACTGAAGCTTTCTTT. It is translated as CASSRGPANTEAFF.

In its sample, this clonotype was seen many times. The chain links TRBV11-2 to TRBJ2-1; 7 bases match TRBD2. Germline V gene data show CDR1 as SGHAT and CDR2 as FQNNGV. CDR3 length equals 17 residues. V was clipped by 0 bases and J by 6 bases; unmatched bases: 11. The CDR3 region has the DNA TGTGCCAGCAGCTTAGAGGGGGATCGGGAGGTCCGCAATGAGCAGTTCTTC. Translation: CASSLEGDREVRNEQFF.

The rearrangement uses TRBV4-1 and TRBJ2-2; D gene unclear. Germline CDR1 and CDR2: MGHRA and YSYEKL. The germline V and J ends were trimmed by 5 bases and 0 bases, with 13 bases remaining between them. The CDR3 runs to 16 residues. CDR3 nucleotide sequence: TGCGCCAGCAGCGGGGAACAGTTCGCGAACACCGGGGAGCTGTTTTTT. Translating it yields CASSGEQFANTGELFF.

This chain joins TRBV2 and TRBJ2-3, with 7 positions matching TRBD1. V lost 4 bases to trimming and J lost 2 bases; unmatched junction nucleotides: 3. The CDR3 has 14 residues. The germline gives CDR1 SNHLY, CDR2 FYNNEI. The CDR3 bases are TGTGCCAGCAGTGGAGGGGGCCTCACAGATACGCAGTATTTT. Protein product: CASSGGGLTDTQYF.